What follows are 26 T cell receptor beta chains derived from one specimen sequenced in a study of blood T cell repertoires in COVID-19. Profiling relied on immunoSEQ multiplex PCR, and the TCRdb table lists in-frame clones only, not all of them. This table holds 300,000 to 450,000 clones, 80% to 90% found once. Sequencing input: peripheral blood. All receptors come from an older woman with COVID-19, enrolled during active disease.

The chain recombines TRBV7-2 with TRBJ2-7, with 8 bases lining up with TRBD2. The CDR3 spans 18 residues. V gave up 1 base and J gave up 6 bases; unmatched junction bases: 17. Per germline, CDR1 SGHTA and CDR2 FQGNSA. CDR3 in amino acids: CASSLGPGGGRPRGEQYF. DNA for the CDR3: TGTGCCAGCAGCTTAGGACCTGGCGGGGGGCGACCAAGAGGCGAGCAGTACTTC. The full variable domain, completed using reference TRBV7-2 and TRBJ2-7, is GAGVSQSPSNKVTEKGKDVELRCDPISGHTALYWYRQSLGQGLEFLIYFQGNSAPDKSGLPSDRFSAERTGGSVSTLTIQRTQQEDSAVYLCASSLGPGGGRPRGEQYFGPGTRLTVT.

The rearrangement joins TRBV19 to TRBJ1-5; tentative D call: TRBD1 (5 bases). Germline CDR1 is LNHDA and CDR2 is SQIVND (reference sequence). The V and J ends lost 10 bases and 3 bases respectively, with 13 bases between them. The CDR3 extends over 13 amino acids. DNA for the CDR3: TGTGCCATCTCGGACAAACACAATCAGCCCCAGCATTTT. This gives the protein CAISDKHNQPQHF.

V and J are TRBV11-2 and TRBJ2-7; 9 nucleotides agree with TRBD2. The CDR3 contains 15 residues. The germline CDR1 and CDR2 sequences are SGHAT and FQNNGV. Losses at the gene ends were 5 bases for V and 2 bases for J; bases not matched to a gene: 7. The CDR3 sequence is CASSLSGTSPYEQYF. The CDR3 coding sequence is TGTGCCAGCAGCCTATCCGGGACTAGCCCCTACGAGCAGTACTTC.

The chain has TRBV7-2 and TRBJ1-2, with 7 bases identical to TRBD1. The CDR3 is 16 residues long. The V gene's germline CDR1 is SGHTA and CDR2 FQGNSA. Trimming took 2 bases from V and 4 from J; bases not matched to a gene: 10. CDR3 in DNA: TGTGCCAGCAGCTTAACGTCGTCAAACAGGGGCTATGGCTACACCTTC. Encoded protein: CASSLTSSNRGYGYTF.

The J gene is TRBJ1-3, the V gene TRBV30, with D hard to call. This CDR3 comprises 13 residues. Trimming left V 1 base short and J 0 bases short, with 4 bases between. Germline assignment: CDR1 GTSNPN and CDR2 SVGIG (reference sequence). CDR3 nucleotides: TGTGCCTGGAGTGGCAGCTCTGGAAACACCATATATTTT. Protein product: CAWSGSSGNTIYF.

The chain has TRBV29-1 and TRBJ1-5, with 7 bases aligning to TRBD1. The CDR3 is made up of 13 amino acids. V dropped 5 bases and J dropped 5; count of bases not matched to a gene: 6. Germline V CDR1 and CDR2: SQVTM, ANQGSEA. The CDR3 loop reads CSVSQGIDQPQHF. CDR3 DNA: TGCAGCGTTTCACAGGGGATAGATCAGCCCCAGCATTTT.

In its sample, this clone was seen once. This chain joins TRBV14 and TRBJ1-1, with D maybe TRBD1 (5 bases). This CDR3 has 15 amino acids. Trimming removed 4 bases from V and 1 base from J, with 13 bases in between. Germline assignment: CDR1 SGHDN and CDR2 FVKESK. This CDR3 is CASSRKQVSNTEAFF. As DNA, the CDR3 is TGTGCCAGCAGCCGGAAACAGGTTTCGAACACTGAAGCTTTCTTT.

The rearrangement links TRBV5-1 to TRBJ1-4; TRBD1 aligns across 8 bases. Germline values: CDR1 SGHRS, CDR2 YFSETQ. This CDR3 comprises 14 residues. The V segment lost 0 bases and the J segment 8 bases; nucleotides outside the gene matches: 3. The CDR3 DNA is TGCGCCAGCAGCTTGGGGACAGGGCTCGAAAAACTGTTTTTT. Its protein product is CASSLGTGLEKLFF. Supplemented by reference TRBV5-1 and TRBJ1-4, the full variable domain reads KAGVTQTPRYLIKTRGQQVTLSCSPISGHRSVSWYQQTPGQGLQFLFEYFSETQRNKGNFPGRFSGRQFSNSRSEMNVSTLELGDSALYLCASSLGTGLEKLFFGSGTQLSVL.

The V gene is TRBV4-1, the J gene TRBJ2-7; D remains ambiguous. CDR3 length equals 18 residues. Per the germline V gene, CDR1 is MGHRA and CDR2 is YSYEKL. V dropped 1 base and J dropped 2 bases, with 21 bases sitting between them. The DNA for the CDR3 is TGCGCCAGCAGCCAAGGGTCGGTGGGCAGCTTGAGTCCCTACGAGCAGTACTTC. Its translation: CASSQGSVGSLSPYEQYF.

The rearrangement joins TRBV24-1 to TRBJ2-7, with TRBD1 matching 11 bases. J lost 2 bases, V lost 3 bases, and 2 bases had no gene match. CDR3 size: 15 residues. The germline V gene encodes CDR1 KGHDR and CDR2 SFDVKD. CDR3 DNA: TGTGCCACCAGTGATCCGGGACAGGGGGCCTACGAGCAGTACTTC. This gives the protein CATSDPGQGAYEQYF.

The CDR3 loop is CASSWGQGTNYGYTF. CDR3 DNA sequence: TGTGCCAGCAGTTGGGGACAGGGAACTAACTATGGCTACACCTTC. V gene TRBV6-6 combines with J gene TRBJ1-2; 9 bases line up with TRBD1. J lost 0 bases, V lost 4 bases, and 3 bases had no gene match. Looked up from germline, CDR1 is MNHNY and CDR2 is SVGAGI (reference sequence). This CDR3 has 15 residues.

This clone was recorded a few times. In nucleotides, the CDR3 is TGTGCCAGCAGCACCAGACGACAGGGGTCCAATTCACCCCTCCACTTT. This codes for CASSTRRQGSNSPLHF. The rearrangement links TRBV7-9 to TRBJ1-6, with 8 nucleotides matching TRBD1. There are 16 residues in the CDR3. Trimming at V came to 5 bases and at J to 7 bases, leaving 10 bases not matched to a gene. Germline lookup yields CDR1 SEHNR and CDR2 FQNEAQ (reference sequence).

The rearrangement joins TRBV6-6 to TRBJ1-2; 8 bases align to TRBD1. CDR1 MNHNY and CDR2 SVGAGI come from the germline V gene (reference sequence). V trimming: 5 bases; J trimming: 5 bases; junction bases outside the gene matches: 19. CDR3 length equals 18 residues. For the CDR3, the DNA is TGTGCCAGCAGTCCACGACCGGGACAGGCGACCTCAGGATATGGCTACACCTTC. Translation: CASSPRPGQATSGYGYTF.

This chain links TRBV7-6 with TRBJ1-6; D might be TRBD1 (5 bases). This CDR3 region has 15 residues. The V end was cut by 4 bases, the J end by 6 bases, with 13 bases between. CDR1 is SGHVS and CDR2 is FNYEAQ in the germline V gene. The CDR3: CASSSEGQGNSPLHF. CDR3 bases: TGTGCCAGCAGCTCCGAAGGGCAGGGTAATTCACCCCTCCACTTT.

The V call is TRBV9, the J call TRBJ1-1; 9 bases agree with TRBD1. CDR1 is SGDLS, CDR2 YYNGEE, per germline. V shed 4 bases and J 3 bases; nucleotides not matched to a gene: 10. The CDR3 contains 16 residues. The CDR3 coding sequence is TGTGCCAGCAGCCCCGGGACAGGGACCCCTTACACTGAAGCTTTCTTT. Translating gives CASSPGTGTPYTEAFF.

The chain couples TRBV7-9 to TRBJ2-5, with no clear D. CDR1 and CDR2 (germline): SEHNR, FQNEAQ (reference sequence). V gave up 8 bases and J gave up 1 base, with 14 bases separating them. This CDR3 is 14 amino acids long. Here the CDR3 DNA reads TGTGCCAGCGCTAAAAAGCGATTCCAAGAGACCCAGTACTTC. Amino acids: CASAKKRFQETQYF.

The V call is TRBV5-4, the J call TRBJ2-1, with 10 bases that match TRBD2. J gave up 6 bases and V 0 bases, and 12 bases lay outside the gene matches. The CDR3 sequence is 18 residues long. Looked up from germline, CDR1 is SGHNT and CDR2 is YYREEE (reference sequence). DNA for the CDR3: TGTGCCAGCAGCTTGGGTCTAGCGGGGGCTCAGGCTCTCAATGAGCAGTTCTTC. It is translated as CASSLGLAGAQALNEQFF.

The chain uses TRBV4-2 and TRBJ1-5; D is unresolved. The CDR3 length is 18 residues. Germline values: CDR1 LGHNA, CDR2 YNFKEQ. Trimming took 0 bases from V and 2 from J, leaving 17 bases between them. CDR3 residues: CASSQDWASAFGNQPQHF. The CDR3 coding sequence is TGTGCCAGCAGCCAAGATTGGGCCAGTGCGTTTGGCAATCAGCCCCAGCATTTT.

The chain employs TRBV12-3 or TRBV12-4 and TRBJ2-1; D perhaps matches TRBD1 (5 bases). Trimming took 3 bases from V and 15 from J, leaving 12 bases between them. The CDR3 length is 11 residues. This CDR3 reads CASSFEQALFF. The CDR3 DNA reads TGTGCCAGCAGTTTTGAACAGGCCCTGTTCTTC.

In its sample, this clone was seen once. J is TRBJ1-2 and V is TRBV5-1; unclear D gene. Germline-derived CDR1 and CDR2 are SGHRS and YFSETQ. V lost 4 bases and J lost 8, with 12 bases in between. The CDR3 is made up of 12 amino acids. Here the CDR3 reads CASSPTGNGYTF. For the CDR3, the DNA is TGCGCCAGCAGCCCCACGGGGAACGGCTACACCTTC.

The CDR3, as DNA: TGTGCCAGCAGTGGACAGGGTCTCAGCTCTGGAAACACCATATATTTT. Its protein is CASSGQGLSSGNTIYF. V is TRBV2 and J is TRBJ1-3, with TRBD1 identical over 7 bases. Germline V gives CDR1 SNHLY, CDR2 FYNNEI. The CDR3 has 16 amino acids. V gave up 4 bases and J gave up 0 bases; unmatched junction bases: 6.

The chain couples TRBV4-2 to TRBJ2-5, with a tentative D call TRBD2 (7 bases). V was trimmed by 1 base and J by 2 bases, leaving 17 bases between them. CDR3 length: 17 amino acids. Germline V gives CDR1 LGHNA, CDR2 YNFKEQ. The CDR3 protein is CASSQVGGGKIQETQYF. CDR3 nucleotide sequence: TGTGCCAGCAGCCAAGTAGGGGGGGGAAAAATACAAGAGACCCAGTACTTC.

The chain uses TRBV28 and TRBJ1-5; 9 bases agree with TRBD1. Germline CDR1 is MDHEN and CDR2 is SYDVKM. This CDR3 has 14 residues. The J segment lost 7 bases and the V segment lost 5 bases, leaving 6 bases of the junction unmatched. The CDR3 sequence: CASSTDRGRQPQHF. The CDR3 region has the DNA TGTGCCAGCAGTACGGACAGGGGAAGGCAGCCCCAGCATTTT.

The chain recombines TRBV28 with TRBJ2-2; no firm D call. The CDR3 has 13 amino acids. V lost 6 bases and J 2 bases, leaving 7 bases between the germline ends. Germline CDR1 reads MDHEN; CDR2 reads SYDVKM. The CDR3 DNA sequence: TGTGCCAGCAGACACACCAACACCGGGGAGCTGTTTTTT. Amino acid sequence: CASRHTNTGELFF. The whole variable domain, remainder taken from reference TRBV28 and TRBJ2-2, is DVKVTQSSRYLVKRTGEKVFLECVQDMDHENMFWYRQDPGLGLRLIYFSYDVKMKEKGDIPEGYSVSREKKERFSLILESASTNQTSMYLCASRHTNTGELFFGEGSRLTVL.

The chain carries TRBV27 and TRBJ2-5, with TRBD2 identical over 10 bases. Germline V lookup: CDR1 MNHEY, CDR2 SMNVEV (reference sequence). The J segment lost 0 bases and the V segment lost 1 base, leaving 14 bases of the junction unmatched. CDR3 length equals 20 residues. In DNA, the CDR3 is TGTGCCAGCAGTTTATACGCTAGCGGGGGCCCTCAAATACACCAAGAGACCCAGTACTTC. Its protein product is CASSLYASGGPQIHQETQYF.

This CDR3 reads CASSTTGGRNTEAFF. The CDR3 DNA sequence: TGTGCCAGTAGTACGACAGGGGGCAGAAACACTGAAGCTTTCTTT. The V gene is TRBV19, the J gene TRBJ1-1, with 10 bases identical to TRBD1. The germline gives CDR1 LNHDA, CDR2 SQIVND (reference sequence). Trimming took 4 bases from V and 2 from J; bases not matched to a gene: 4. This CDR3 has 15 residues.